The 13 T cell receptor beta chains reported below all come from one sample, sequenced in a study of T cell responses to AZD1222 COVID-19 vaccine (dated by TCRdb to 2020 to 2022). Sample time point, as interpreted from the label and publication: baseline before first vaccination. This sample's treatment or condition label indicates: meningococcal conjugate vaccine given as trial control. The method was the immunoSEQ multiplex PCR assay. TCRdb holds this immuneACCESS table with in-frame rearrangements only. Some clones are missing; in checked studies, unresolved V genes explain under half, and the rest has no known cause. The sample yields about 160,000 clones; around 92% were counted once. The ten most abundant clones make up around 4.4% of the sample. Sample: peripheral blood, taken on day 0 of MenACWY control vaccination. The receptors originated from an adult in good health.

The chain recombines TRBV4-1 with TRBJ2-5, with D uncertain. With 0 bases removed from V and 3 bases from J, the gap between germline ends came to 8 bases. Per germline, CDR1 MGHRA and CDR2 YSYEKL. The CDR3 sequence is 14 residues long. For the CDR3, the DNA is TGCGCCAGCAGCCAAGATCCGGCAGAAGAGACCCAGTACTTC. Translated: CASSQDPAEETQYF.

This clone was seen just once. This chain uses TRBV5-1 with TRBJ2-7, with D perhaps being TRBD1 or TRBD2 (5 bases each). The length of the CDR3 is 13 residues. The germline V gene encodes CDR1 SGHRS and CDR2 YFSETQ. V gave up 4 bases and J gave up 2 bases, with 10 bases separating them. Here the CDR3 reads CASSRDQTYEQYF. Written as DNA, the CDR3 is TGCGCCAGCAGCCGGGACCAAACCTACGAGCAGTACTTC.

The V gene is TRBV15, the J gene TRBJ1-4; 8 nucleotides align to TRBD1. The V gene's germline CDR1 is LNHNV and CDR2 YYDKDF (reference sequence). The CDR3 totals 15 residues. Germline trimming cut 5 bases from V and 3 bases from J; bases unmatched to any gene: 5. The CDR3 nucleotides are TGTGCCACCAGCGGGGACAGGTTCTCTAATGAAAAACTGTTTTTT. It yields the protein CATSGDRFSNEKLFF.

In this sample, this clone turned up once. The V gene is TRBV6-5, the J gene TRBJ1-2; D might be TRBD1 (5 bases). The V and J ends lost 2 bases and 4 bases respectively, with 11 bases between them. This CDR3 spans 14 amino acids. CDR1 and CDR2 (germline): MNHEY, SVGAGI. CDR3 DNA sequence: TGTGCCAGCAGTTACGAGGCGGGGCCCTATGGCTACACCTTC. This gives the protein CASSYEAGPYGYTF.

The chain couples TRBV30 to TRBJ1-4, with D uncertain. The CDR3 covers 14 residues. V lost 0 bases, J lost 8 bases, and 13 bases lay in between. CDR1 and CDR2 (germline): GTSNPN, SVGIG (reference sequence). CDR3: CAWSVGNNGEKLFF. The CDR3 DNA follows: TGTGCCTGGAGTGTCGGTAATAACGGGGAAAAACTGTTTTTT.

As DNA, the CDR3 is TGTGCCAGCAGCCAAGGGGGCACAGACACCGGGGAGCTGTTTTTT. It encodes CASSQGGTDTGELFF. V gene TRBV3-1 (or the pseudogene TRBV3-2) combines with J gene TRBJ2-2, with D possibly being TRBD1 (5 bases). The V and J ends lost 1 base and 3 bases respectively, with 9 bases between them. The germline CDR1 and CDR2 sequences are LGHDT and YNNKEL (reference sequence). CDR3 length: 15 amino acids.

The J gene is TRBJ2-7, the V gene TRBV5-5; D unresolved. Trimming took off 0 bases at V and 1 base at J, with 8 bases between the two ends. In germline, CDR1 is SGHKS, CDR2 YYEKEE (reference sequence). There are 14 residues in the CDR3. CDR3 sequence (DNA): TGTGCCAGCAGCTTGGGGCGAGCGTCCTACGAGCAGTACTTC. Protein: CASSLGRASYEQYF.

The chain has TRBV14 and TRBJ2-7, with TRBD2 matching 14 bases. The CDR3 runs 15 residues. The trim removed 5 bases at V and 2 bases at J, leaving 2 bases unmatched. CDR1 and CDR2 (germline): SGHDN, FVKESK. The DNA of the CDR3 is TGTGCCAGCAGCAAGACTAGCGGGAGGGCCTACGAGCAGTACTTC. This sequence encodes CASSKTSGRAYEQYF.

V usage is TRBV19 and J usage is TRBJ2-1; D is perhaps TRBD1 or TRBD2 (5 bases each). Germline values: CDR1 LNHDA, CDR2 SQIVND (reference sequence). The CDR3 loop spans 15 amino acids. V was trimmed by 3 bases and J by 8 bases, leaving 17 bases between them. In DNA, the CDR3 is TGTGCCAGTAGTATCCAACCGGGTCTGGGACATGAGCAGTTCTTC. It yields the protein CASSIQPGLGHEQFF.

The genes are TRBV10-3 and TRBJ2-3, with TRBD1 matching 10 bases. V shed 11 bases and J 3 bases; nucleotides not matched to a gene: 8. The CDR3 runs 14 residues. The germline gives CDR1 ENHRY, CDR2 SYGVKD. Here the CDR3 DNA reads TGTGCCTCCCGGGACAGGGGTAGAACAGATACGCAGTATTTT. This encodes CASRDRGRTDTQYF.

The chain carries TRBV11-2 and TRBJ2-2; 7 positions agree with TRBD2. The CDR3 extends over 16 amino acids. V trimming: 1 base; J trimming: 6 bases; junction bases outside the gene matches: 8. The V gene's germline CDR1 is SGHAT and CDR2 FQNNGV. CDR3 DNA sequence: TGTGCCAGCAGCTTAGTGGGAGGGCCCTCAGCCGGGGAGCTGTTTTTT. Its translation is CASSLVGGPSAGELFF.

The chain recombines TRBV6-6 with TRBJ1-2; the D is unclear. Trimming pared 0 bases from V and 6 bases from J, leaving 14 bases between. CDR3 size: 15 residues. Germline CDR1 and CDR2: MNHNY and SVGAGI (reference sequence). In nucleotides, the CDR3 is TGTGCCAGCAGTTACTCTCCGGGTCTTAGGGATGGCTACACCTTC. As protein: CASSYSPGLRDGYTF.

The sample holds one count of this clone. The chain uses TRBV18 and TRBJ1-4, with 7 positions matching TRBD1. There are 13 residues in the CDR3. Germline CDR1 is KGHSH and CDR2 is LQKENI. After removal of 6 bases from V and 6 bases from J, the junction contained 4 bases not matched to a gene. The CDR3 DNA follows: TGTGCCAGCTCCCCCGACAGGGATGAAAAACTGTTTTTT. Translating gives CASSPDRDEKLFF.